A single sample is the source of the 7 T cell receptor beta chains below, sequenced in a study of beta chain features in type 1 diabetes. Overall study findings and caveats: Type 1 diabetes patients showed a moderate but significant shortening of TCRB CDR3s in all four CD4+ subsets.

The study reverse transcribed the entire isolated RNA, so it sequenced expressed TCRB transcripts. Sequencing used immunoSEQ multiplex PCR; TCRdb keeps in-frame clones, though not all of them. The sample consists of some 16,000 clones, more than 70% of them appearing once. No antigen has been identified for these receptors. The sample taken for sequencing was stem cell memory CD4+ T cells from blood. The receptors come from a young woman with type 1 diabetes.

V gene TRBV10-3 combines with J gene TRBJ2-4; tentative D call: TRBD1 (6 bases). This CDR3 region has 14 residues. Per the germline V gene, CDR1 is ENHRY and CDR2 is SYGVKD. Trimming removed 2 bases at V and 8 bases at J, with 13 bases between. The DNA of the CDR3 is TGTGCCATCAGTGAGAAACAGGGCAGGGACATTCAGTACTTC. Translating it yields CAISEKQGRDIQYF.

This chain joins TRBV7-9 and TRBJ2-1; 10 bases fit TRBD2. The V gene's germline CDR1 is SEHNR and CDR2 FQNEAQ (reference sequence). The CDR3 spans 14 residues. V shed 1 base and J 11 bases; nucleotides not matched to a gene: 5. In DNA form, the CDR3 reads TGTGCCAGCAGCTTAGAGGCTAGCGGGAGAAAGCAGTTCTTC. Protein: CASSLEASGRKQFF.

The chain carries TRBV11-3 and TRBJ2-1, with D unresolved. The V end was cut by 6 bases, the J end by 3 bases, with 15 bases between. The germline CDR1 and CDR2 sequences are SGHNT and YENEEA. The CDR3 runs to 15 residues. CDR3 coding DNA: TGTGCCAGCAGAGTATTTAATGCCGGCTACAATGAGCAGTTCTTC. As protein: CASRVFNAGYNEQFF.

V and J are TRBV5-4 and TRBJ2-1; the D gene is possibly TRBD1 (6 bases). From germline, CDR1 is SGHNT and CDR2 YYREEE (reference sequence). The CDR3 has 15 amino acids. Between the trimmed V and J ends, which lost 4 bases and 6 bases, there was a span of 17 bases. In DNA, the CDR3 is TGTGCCAGCAGCCTGAGTCAGGACAGAGTCAATGAGCAGTTCTTC. As protein: CASSLSQDRVNEQFF.

The rearrangement uses TRBV7-9 and TRBJ2-3; 11 bases map to TRBD2. The junction had 6 bases not matched to a gene; V was cut back by 3 bases and J by 4 bases. This CDR3 is built from 16 residues. The germline V gene encodes CDR1 SEHNR and CDR2 FQNEAQ (reference sequence). Here the CDR3 DNA reads TGTGCCAGCAGCTTTCTAGCGGGAGGTGAAGCAGATACGCAGTATTTT. Its translation is CASSFLAGGEADTQYF.

V gene TRBV6-5 combines with J gene TRBJ1-2; 10 nucleotides agree with TRBD1. The CDR3 spans 14 residues. V trimming: 7 bases; J trimming: 4 bases; junction bases outside the gene matches: 6. CDR1 and CDR2 from the germline V gene are MNHEY and SVGAGI. Written as DNA, the CDR3 is TGTGCCAGCAATCTCTGGACAGGGGGCTATGGCTACACCTTC. This codes for CASNLWTGGYGYTF.

V usage is TRBV2 and J usage is TRBJ2-1, with D possibly matching TRBD1 (5 bases). The length of the CDR3 is 16 residues. Germline V gene lookup returns CDR1 SNHLY and CDR2 FYNNEI. Trimming left V 2 bases short and J 5 bases short, with 16 bases between. CDR3 sequence: CASSERSGLGNNEQFF. CDR3 DNA: TGTGCCAGCAGTGAAAGGTCAGGGTTGGGGAACAATGAGCAGTTCTTC.